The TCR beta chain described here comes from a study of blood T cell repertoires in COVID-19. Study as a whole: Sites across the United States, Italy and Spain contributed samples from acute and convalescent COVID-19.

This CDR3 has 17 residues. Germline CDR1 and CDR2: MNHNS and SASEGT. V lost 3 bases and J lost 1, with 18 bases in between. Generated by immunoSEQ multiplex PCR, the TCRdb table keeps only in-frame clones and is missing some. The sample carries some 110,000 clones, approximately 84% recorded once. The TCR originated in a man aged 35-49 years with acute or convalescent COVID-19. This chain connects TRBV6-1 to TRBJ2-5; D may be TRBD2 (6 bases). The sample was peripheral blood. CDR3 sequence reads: CASSDHLGGAAQETQYF. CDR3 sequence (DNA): TGTGCCAGCAGTGACCACCTAGGAGGGGCCGCCCAAGAGACCCAGTACTTC.